Presented here are 2 T cell receptor beta chains from one specimen sequenced in a study of blood T cells in healthy people across ages. Primed by a sample-barcoded 5' primer and a J-beta primer mix, a second PCR proceeded for about 6 to 11 cycles. TCRdb passed the 5' RACE reads through MiXCR, listing each CDR3 protein once. Of 450,000 to 700,000 distinct CDR3 sequences in the sample, about 26% are singletons; the top ten hold under 20%. The specimen was blood. Receptors were obtained from a woman aged 70-85 years in good health.

The chain employs TRBV30 and TRBJ2-4, with 9 bases matching TRBD2. The J segment lost 8 bases and the V segment lost 6 bases, leaving 5 bases of the junction unmatched. In germline, CDR1 is GTSNPN, CDR2 SVGIG (reference sequence). This CDR3 has 12 amino acids. CDR3 bases: TGTGCCTGCCAAGCGGGGGGAGACATTCAGTACTTC. Its translation: CACQAGGDIQYF.

The chain is built from TRBV19 and TRBJ2-7; TRBD1 aligns across 8 bases. Germline CDR1 and CDR2: LNHDA and SQIVND (reference sequence). V lost 6 bases to trimming and J lost 3 bases; unmatched junction nucleotides: 10. The CDR3 is 15 amino acids. CDR3 DNA: TGTGCCAGTAGAGGCGGACAGGGTGGCAGCTACGAGCAGTACTTC. Its translation: CASRGGQGGSYEQYF.